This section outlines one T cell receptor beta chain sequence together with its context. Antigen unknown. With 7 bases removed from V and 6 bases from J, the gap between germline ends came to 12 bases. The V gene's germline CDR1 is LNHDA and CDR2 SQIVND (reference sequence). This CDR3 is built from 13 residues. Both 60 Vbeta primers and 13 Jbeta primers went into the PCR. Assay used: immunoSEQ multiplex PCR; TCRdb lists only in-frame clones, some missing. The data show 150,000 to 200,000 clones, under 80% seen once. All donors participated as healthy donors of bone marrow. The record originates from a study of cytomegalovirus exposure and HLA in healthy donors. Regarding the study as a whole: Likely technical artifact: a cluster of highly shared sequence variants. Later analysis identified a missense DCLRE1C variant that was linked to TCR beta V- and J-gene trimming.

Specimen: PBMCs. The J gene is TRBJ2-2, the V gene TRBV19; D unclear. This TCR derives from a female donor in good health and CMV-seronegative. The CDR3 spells CASTGREAGELFF. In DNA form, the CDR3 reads TGTGCCAGTACTGGCCGTGAGGCCGGGGAGCTGTTTTTT.